The 5 T cell receptor beta chains in this list originate from one sample, sequenced in a study of long-term antiretroviral therapy in people with HIV. The assay used was immunoSEQ (version v3.0), run at survey level. Only in-frame clones appear in the TCRdb table, and some are missing; sequencing was by immunoSEQ multiplex PCR. The repertoire holds over 35,000 clones, with approximately 80% as singletons. This specimen consisted of unsorted PBMCs, obtained 3.4 years after starting antiretroviral therapy. The receptors stem from a man aged 25-45 years with HIV.

The chain has TRBV7-9 and TRBJ1-4; TRBD1 is a possible D gene (5 bases). This CDR3 has 12 amino acids. V was trimmed by 5 bases and J by 7 bases, leaving 8 bases between them. The germline CDR1 and CDR2 sequences are SEHNR and FQNEAQ (reference sequence). The CDR3 DNA reads as TGTGCCAGCAGCGGGGCAGGTGAAAAACTGTTTTTT. This translates into CASSGAGEKLFF.

In this sample, this clone turned up a few times. This chain links TRBV10-2 with TRBJ1-1; tentative D call: TRBD1 (5 bases). CDR1 WSHSY and CDR2 SAAADI come from the germline V gene. CDR3 size: 13 residues. The V and J ends lost 6 bases and 1 base respectively, with 9 bases between them. The CDR3 bases are TGCGCCAGCAGCGGGACGAAGAACACTGAAGCTTTCTTT. Protein product: CASSGTKNTEAFF.

The chain is built from TRBV5-6 and TRBJ1-1; 7 nucleotides align to TRBD1. The V and J ends lost 4 bases and 1 base, in that order; junction bases with no gene match: 16. Germline V gene sequence: CDR1 SGHDT, CDR2 YYEEEE. This CDR3 region has 18 residues. As DNA, the CDR3 is TGTGCCAGCAGCACCTACAGGGGATCAGAGAGAAAGAACACTGAAGCTTTCTTT. It encodes CASSTYRGSERKNTEAFF.

The V call is TRBV30, the J call TRBJ2-7; D is ambiguous. The germline gives CDR1 GTSNPN, CDR2 SVGIG (reference sequence). CDR3 size: 14 residues. Trimming took 0 bases from V and 0 from J, leaving 9 bases between them. The CDR3 reads CAWSVVGPSYEQYF. The DNA for the CDR3 is TGTGCCTGGAGTGTTGTAGGGCCCTCCTACGAGCAGTACTTC.

The V call is TRBV7-9, the J call TRBJ2-2, with TRBD2 matching over 11 bases. Germline assignment: CDR1 SEHNR and CDR2 FQNEAQ (reference sequence). The CDR3 runs to 16 residues. The junction had 7 bases not matched to a gene; V was cut back by 5 bases and J by 5 bases. The CDR3: CASSRGTSGGTGELFF. The CDR3 region has the DNA TGTGCCAGCAGCCGAGGGACTAGCGGCGGGACCGGGGAGCTGTTTTTT.